A selection of T cell receptor beta chains follows, all from one sample in a study of blood T cell repertoires in COVID-19. Measured with immunoSEQ multiplex PCR; TCRdb has only the in-frame clones, and not every one. Seen here are about 270,000 clones, approximately 81% observed once, and the top ten hold about 3.4%. Sequences were obtained from peripheral blood. Source of these receptors: a woman aged 18-29 years with acute or convalescent COVID-19. Each CDR3 is given with its conserved first and last residue. A D gene is named only where the DNA matches it firmly. A clone size is listed for some rows: how often the clone was seen (once, few, many), or a class if it is expanded.

v_gene: TRBV5-1; d_gene: .; j_gene: TRBJ1-1; abundance: .; CDR3nt: TGCGCCAGCAGCTTTTGGCAGGGTGGAGACACTGAAGCTTTCTTT; CDR3aa: CASSFWQGGDTEAFF
v_gene: TRBV7-8; d_gene: TRBD2; j_gene: TRBJ2-7; abundance: .; CDR3nt: TGTGCCAGCAGCCCCGGACTAGCGGGAGGTACGAGCTCCTACGAGCAGTACTTC; CDR3aa: CASSPGLAGGTSSYEQYF
v_gene: TRBV6-1; d_gene: .; j_gene: TRBJ2-6; abundance: .; CDR3nt: TGTGCCAGCAGCCTAAACTCTGGGGCCAACGTCCTGACTTTC; CDR3aa: CASSLNSGANVLTF
v_gene: TRBV5-1; d_gene: TRBD1; j_gene: TRBJ1-4; abundance: .; CDR3nt: TGCGCCAGCAGCGTCGGGACAGGGAAGGAACTGTTTTTT; CDR3aa: CASSVGTGKELFF
v_gene: TRBV7-9; d_gene: .; j_gene: TRBJ1-4; abundance: .; CDR3nt: TGTGCCAGCAGCTTCCTCCTGGAAAAACTGTTTTTT; CDR3aa: CASSFLLEKLFF
v_gene: TRBV29-1; d_gene: .; j_gene: TRBJ1-5; abundance: once; CDR3nt: TGCAGCGTTGGTTGGGGAGTAGGTGGTCAGCCCCAGCATTTT; CDR3aa: CSVGWGVGGQPQHF
v_gene: TRBV10-2; d_gene: TRBD2; j_gene: TRBJ2-1; abundance: .; CDR3nt: TGCGCCAGCTCCCCTCCCGGGAGGGTATCTTATGAGCAGTTCTTC; CDR3aa: CASSPPGRVSYEQFF
v_gene: TRBV6-5; d_gene: TRBD1; j_gene: TRBJ1-2; abundance: .; CDR3nt: TGTGCCAGCAGTTACTCTGGACAGGCCACCTATGGCTACACCTTC; CDR3aa: CASSYSGQATYGYTF
v_gene: TRBV19; d_gene: TRBD2; j_gene: TRBJ2-1; abundance: .; CDR3nt: TGTGCCAGCCATATGGGAGGGGGACTAGCGGGAAGGAAGACACACAATGAGCAGTTCTTC; CDR3aa: CASHMGGGLAGRKTHNEQFF
v_gene: TRBV4-3; d_gene: .; j_gene: TRBJ1-1; abundance: .; CDR3nt: TGCGCCAGCAGCCAAGTAAGGGGCTCCACTGAAGCTTTCTTT; CDR3aa: CASSQVRGSTEAFF
v_gene: TRBV5-8; d_gene: .; j_gene: TRBJ1-6; abundance: .; CDR3nt: TGTGCCAGCAGCTTGTGGCGCGGGGGCGGTTCACCCCTCCACTTT; CDR3aa: CASSLWRGGGSPLHF
v_gene: TRBV6-5; d_gene: .; j_gene: TRBJ1-2; abundance: few; CDR3nt: TGTGCCAGCAGTTACTCGGCAGTCTATGGCTACACCTTC; CDR3aa: CASSYSAVYGYTF
v_gene: TRBV20-1; d_gene: .; j_gene: TRBJ1-2; abundance: .; CDR3nt: TGCAGTGCCATGGGGCTAGGGGGCTACACCTTC; CDR3aa: CSAMGLGGYTF
v_gene: TRBV6-6; d_gene: .; j_gene: TRBJ1-2; abundance: .; CDR3nt: TGTGCCAGCAGTTCATCCATGGACAGACTTTCCTATGGCTACACCTTC; CDR3aa: CASSSSMDRLSYGYTF
v_gene: TRBV27; d_gene: TRBD2; j_gene: TRBJ2-1; abundance: .; CDR3nt: TGTGCCAGCAGTCTCGGACTAGCGGGAGGGCCGAGCTCCTACAATGAGCAGTTCTTC; CDR3aa: CASSLGLAGGPSSYNEQFF
v_gene: TRBV2; d_gene: TRBD2; j_gene: TRBJ2-5; abundance: .; CDR3nt: TGTGCCAGCAGTGTGGCGGGAGGAGAGACCCAGTACTTC; CDR3aa: CASSVAGGETQYF
v_gene: TRBV5-5; d_gene: TRBD1; j_gene: TRBJ2-7; abundance: once; CDR3nt: TGTGCCAGCAGCTTGGGGACAGGGGTTTGGTCATCCTACGAGCAGTACTTC; CDR3aa: CASSLGTGVWSSYEQYF
v_gene: TRBV7-8; d_gene: .; j_gene: TRBJ2-7; abundance: few; CDR3nt: TGTGCCAGCAGCTTAGTACAGGGTGACGAGCAGTACTTC; CDR3aa: CASSLVQGDEQYF
v_gene: TRBV3-1/TRBV3-2; d_gene: TRBD2; j_gene: TRBJ2-1; abundance: .; CDR3nt: TGTGCCAGCAGCCAGGGACCGGGACTAGCGGGAGTTCAGCAGTTCTTC; CDR3aa: CASSQGPGLAGVQQFF